Following are 8 T cell receptor beta chains from one sample sequenced in a study of blood T cell repertoires in COVID-19. Profiling relied on immunoSEQ multiplex PCR, and the TCRdb table lists in-frame clones only, not all of them. The data hold around 300,000 clones, with around 90% observed a single time. Sequenced: peripheral blood. Receptor source: a middle-aged woman who had recovered from COVID-19.

This clone was observed once. The chain employs TRBV7-3 and TRBJ2-5; 16 nucleotides align to TRBD2. This CDR3 spans 15 amino acids. The germline gives CDR1 SGHTA, CDR2 FQGTGA. V shed 3 bases, J shed 5 bases, and the junction held 0 bases outside the gene matches. CDR3 amino acids: CASSLGLAGGETQYF. The CDR3 DNA reads TGTGCCAGCAGCTTGGGACTAGCGGGAGGGGAGACCCAGTACTTC.

The V gene is TRBV3-1 (or the pseudogene TRBV3-2), the J gene TRBJ2-1, with TRBD2 matching 10 bases. J was trimmed by 8 bases and V by 5 bases; bases with no gene match: 9. CDR1 and CDR2 from the germline V gene are LGHDT and YNNKEL (reference sequence). This CDR3 spans 15 amino acids. CDR3 bases: TGTGCCAGCAGCTCAAGGGCTAGCGGGAGTTATGAGCAGTTCTTC. Its translation: CASSSRASGSYEQFF.

The chain is built from TRBV27 and TRBJ2-7, with 9 positions matching TRBD1. Looked up from germline, CDR1 is MNHEY and CDR2 is SMNVEV (reference sequence). CDR3 length: 14 amino acids. The V and J ends lost 5 bases and 2 bases, in that order; junction bases with no gene match: 4. In DNA, the CDR3 is TGTGCCAGCAGTACGGGACAGGGAGCCTACGAGCAGTACTTC. Translated: CASSTGQGAYEQYF.

CDR3 amino acids: CASSPQSPDSWGLSTEAFF. In nucleotides, the CDR3 is TGTGCCAGCAGCCCACAGAGCCCGGACAGTTGGGGGTTGAGCACTGAAGCTTTCTTT. The chain uses TRBV14 and TRBJ1-1; D perhaps matches TRBD1 (6 bases). V lost 4 bases and J 4 bases, leaving 28 bases between the germline ends. The CDR3 is made up of 19 amino acids. The germline V gene encodes CDR1 SGHDN and CDR2 FVKESK.

This chain joins TRBV7-9 and TRBJ2-7; possibly TRBD2 for D (6 bases). This CDR3 has 13 residues. The germline V gene encodes CDR1 SEHNR and CDR2 FQNEAQ (reference sequence). Trimming left V 1 base short and J 6 bases short, with 10 bases between. CDR3 DNA sequence: TGTGCCAGCAGCTTAGGGGGGGTAGTCGAGCAGTACTTC. Translation: CASSLGGVVEQYF. The variable domain in full, with the rest retrieved from reference TRBV7-9 and TRBJ2-7, is DTGVSQNPRHKITKRGQNVTFRCDPISEHNRLYWYRQTLGQGPEFLTYFQNEAQLEKSRLLSDRFSAERPKGSFSTLEIQRTEQGDSAMYLCASSLGGVVEQYFGPGTRLTVT.

The chain uses TRBV9 and TRBJ1-2, with D hard to call. This CDR3 spans 11 amino acids. V was pared by 3 bases and J by 8 bases, with 8 bases between. Germline CDR1 is SGDLS and CDR2 is YYNGEE. The CDR3 here is CASSGARGYTF. Here the CDR3 DNA reads TGTGCCAGCAGCGGTGCCCGGGGCTACACCTTC.

This clone was recorded only once. V usage is TRBV3-1 (or the pseudogene TRBV3-2) and J usage is TRBJ2-5; 7 nucleotides line up with TRBD1. J was trimmed by 1 base and V by 6 bases; bases with no gene match: 5. The germline gives CDR1 LGHDT, CDR2 YNNKEL (reference sequence). This CDR3 region has 14 residues. The CDR3 loop is CASRDGTVQETQYF. CDR3 nucleotide sequence: TGTGCCAGCAGGGACGGGACAGTCCAAGAGACCCAGTACTTC.

The chain employs TRBV10-2 and TRBJ2-3, with D uncertain. CDR1 WSHSY and CDR2 SAAADI come from the germline V gene. The CDR3 runs to 12 residues. Trimming pared 3 bases from V and 5 bases from J, leaving 6 bases between. The CDR3 region is CASSEERDTQYF. Here the CDR3 DNA reads TGCGCCAGCAGTGAAGAGCGAGATACGCAGTATTTT.